This T cell receptor beta chain was obtained from a study of blood T cell repertoires in COVID-19. Study details: The samples span acute and convalescent COVID-19 from the United States, Italy and Spain.

In the original analysis: Estimation of nucleated cell counts was performed using reference gene primer amplification. Libraries were prepared by immunoSEQ multiplex PCR; TCRdb keeps only in-frame clonotypes and omits some of them. V, J and clone size are taken as reported in that table, and D and trimming were inferred from the DNA itself. The sample lists about 100,000 clones; around 87% were seen once. The CDR3 contains 15 residues. V was clipped by 0 bases and J by 8 bases; unmatched bases: 7. The germline gives CDR1 SGHKS, CDR2 YYEKEE (reference sequence). A Seattle source enrolled patients during active infection and followed them longitudinally.

This TCR derives from a woman in her forties or fifties with COVID-19, enrolled during active disease. Sequencing was carried out using peripheral blood. The V and J genes are TRBV5-5 and TRBJ1-2; 10 bases line up with TRBD1. CDR3 in DNA: TGTGCCAGCAGCTTGGCCACCGGGACAGGGGTCGGCTACACCTTC. Its translation: CASSLATGTGVGYTF.